These 8 T cell receptor beta chains share one sample of origin, sequenced in a study of control samples from healthy donors and cancer patients. Sequencing was performed with immunoSEQ multiplex PCR; in TCRdb, only in-frame clones are kept and a portion is missing. This table has some 71,000 clones, roughly nine tenths appearing once. Source material: PBMCs. The receptors come from a man aged 60 to 75 with lung cancer.

This chain uses TRBV5-1 with TRBJ2-7; D ambiguous. Germline lookup yields CDR1 SGHRS and CDR2 YFSETQ. Trimming removed 3 bases at V and 5 bases at J, with 12 bases between. There are 13 residues in the CDR3. Here the CDR3 DNA reads TGCGCCAGCAGCTCGGACGGCGGCGACGAGCAGTACTTC. Translation gives CASSSDGGDEQYF.

The chain employs TRBV5-4 and TRBJ1-2; the D gene is possibly TRBD1 (6 bases). V was shortened by 9 bases and J by 3 bases, with 15 bases between the two germline ends. There are 13 residues in the CDR3. Germline CDR1 reads SGHNT; CDR2 reads YYREEE (reference sequence). The CDR3 protein is CATSVGGDYGYTF. CDR3 bases: TGTGCCACCTCCGTAGGGGGTGACTATGGCTACACCTTC.

The chain recombines TRBV9 with TRBJ1-4, with D unclear. The CDR3 extends over 14 amino acids. Germline V gene data show CDR1 as SGDLS and CDR2 as YYNGEE. Between the trimmed V and J ends, which lost 3 bases and 4 bases, there was a span of 10 bases. CDR3 amino acids: CASSGTAFNEKLFF. In DNA form, the CDR3 reads TGTGCCAGCAGCGGAACAGCATTTAATGAAAAACTGTTTTTT.

The J gene is TRBJ1-2, the V gene TRBV7-9; 7 bases match TRBD1. The CDR3 contains 13 residues. Germline V CDR1 and CDR2: SEHNR, FQNEAQ (reference sequence). Losses at the gene ends were 6 bases for V and 8 bases for J; bases not matched to a gene: 9. In DNA, the CDR3 is TGTGCCAGCAGTTCTGGGACAGCACGGGGCTACACCTTC. This gives the protein CASSSGTARGYTF.

V usage is TRBV4-1 and J usage is TRBJ2-5, with D perhaps TRBD2 (5 bases). The CDR3 has 16 residues. CDR1 MGHRA and CDR2 YSYEKL come from the germline V gene. Trimming removed 2 bases from V and 2 bases from J, with 15 bases in between. CDR3 coding DNA: TGCGCCAGCAGCCAATTGGGAGACTATCCTCAAGAGACCCAGTACTTC. Translating it yields CASSQLGDYPQETQYF.

The chain is built from TRBV7-9 and TRBJ1-2; D is ambiguous. CDR1 is SEHNR and CDR2 is FQNEAQ in the germline V gene (reference sequence). V dropped 5 bases and J dropped 9 bases, with 16 bases sitting between them. The CDR3 length is 13 residues. CDR3 amino acids: CASSPPGAGSYTF. In DNA form, the CDR3 reads TGTGCCAGCAGCCCACCGGGAGCTGGGAGCTACACCTTC. Together with reference TRBV7-9 and TRBJ1-2, the CDR3 gives the full variable domain: DTGVSQNPRHKITKRGQNVTFRCDPISEHNRLYWYRQTLGQGPEFLTYFQNEAQLEKSRLLSDRFSAERPKGSFSTLEIQRTEQGDSAMYLCASSPPGAGSYTFGSGTRLTVV.

The chain joins TRBV5-1 to TRBJ2-3; D unresolved. This CDR3 has 12 amino acids. Trimming removed 3 bases at V and 5 bases at J, with 7 bases between. Germline CDR1 SGHRS, CDR2 YFSETQ. CDR3 protein: CASSSLGDTQYF. The CDR3 DNA sequence: TGCGCCAGCAGCTCGTTGGGAGATACGCAGTATTTT.

This clone was seen a single time. This chain links TRBV3-1 (or the pseudogene TRBV3-2) with TRBJ2-7; tentatively, D is TRBD1 (6 bases). This CDR3 is built from 15 residues. Deletions cut 3 bases from V and 5 bases from J, with 17 bases between. Germline assignment: CDR1 LGHDT and CDR2 YNNKEL (reference sequence). This CDR3 is CASSQNQGKSNEQYF. The CDR3 DNA reads TGTGCCAGCAGCCAGAATCAGGGGAAGAGTAACGAGCAGTACTTC.